This TCR beta chain was observed in a study of T cells in Graves' hyperthyroidism and ophthalmopathy. This clonotype was counted ten times or more. Its antigen is as yet unknown. Whole-study findings and limits: By a 13 V-J model, ophthalmopathy was set apart from stable hyperthyroidism.

Amplified regions were TCR beta CDR3 sequences from RNA transcripts. The HTBI set primed first-round TCR CDR3 RT-PCR. TCRdb re-analysed the multiplex PCR reads in MiXCR, keeping a single row per CDR3 protein. The table includes hundreds of thousands of distinct CDR3 sequences, approximately 25% detected once. The study included ophthalmopathy patients with Clinical Activity Score at least 3, NOSPECS grade at least 4 and duration under 3 months. Investigators excluded patients with uncontrolled infection, other autoimmune disease, pregnancy or lactation. This sample holds PBMCs from about 9.3 ml fresh peripheral blood. The germline gives CDR1 MNHEY, CDR2 SMNVEV (reference sequence). This CDR3 region has 14 residues. With V trimmed by 7 bases and J by 4 bases, 9 bases remained unmatched.

The clonotype originates from a woman aged 25 to 39 with Graves' ophthalmopathy. Input material: blood. The chain joins TRBV27 to TRBJ2-7; 8 bases are a match to TRBD1. The CDR3 bases are TGTGCCAGCACCCACGGGGACAGGATTTACGAGCAGTACTTC. Translated, it gives CASTHGDRIYEQYF.